These 8 T cell receptor beta chains were all obtained from the same sample, sequenced in a study of cytomegalovirus exposure and HLA in healthy donors. With 60 Vbeta and 13 Jbeta primers, the PCR was carried out. This table comes from immunoSEQ multiplex PCR, and its TCRdb copy is limited to in-frame clones, with some not included. This repertoire shows under 150,000 clones, about 69% found once; its top ten account for approximately 3.1%. Sequencing used PBMCs. The receptor set was obtained from a young man in good health and CMV-seronegative.

This rearrangement joins TRBV5-4 to TRBJ2-5; 8 bases fit TRBD2. The CDR3 is 15 residues long. CDR1 is SGHNT and CDR2 is YYREEE in the germline V gene (reference sequence). V was pared by 0 bases and J by 7 bases, with 8 bases of the junction left unmatched. CDR3 protein: CASSLEGGLVGTQYF. The DNA for the CDR3 is TGTGCCAGCAGCTTGGAAGGGGGACTAGTTGGGACCCAGTACTTC.

The gene calls are TRBV7-9 and TRBJ2-5; D is possibly TRBD1 (5 bases). V was shortened by 5 bases and J by 0 bases, with 13 bases between the two germline ends. The CDR3 spans 15 residues. Germline-derived CDR1 and CDR2 are SEHNR and FQNEAQ (reference sequence). The CDR3 here is CASSRDQGHQETQYF. For the CDR3, the DNA is TGTGCCAGCAGCCGAGACCAGGGCCACCAAGAGACCCAGTACTTC.

Note on this clone: One end of the junction does not line up with germline, which may come from a read error. This sequence joins TRBV7-7 and TRBJ2-5, with 8 bases matching TRBD2. The CDR3 totals 17 residues. The V gene's germline CDR1 is SSHAT and CDR2 FNYEAQ (reference sequence). The CDR3 nucleotides read TGTGCTAGCAGCTTATCTGGTACCGCGGGGGGAATGGAGACCCAGTACTTC. Amino acids: CASSLSGTAGGMETQYF.

This sequence joins TRBV7-2 and TRBJ1-6, with 7 bases identical to TRBD1. The CDR3 totals 15 residues. V dropped 4 bases and J dropped 5; count of bases not matched to a gene: 5. The germline V gene encodes CDR1 SGHTA and CDR2 FQGNSA. The chain's CDR3 is CASSWGDSNNSPLHF. The CDR3 DNA is TGTGCCAGCAGCTGGGGGGACAGTAATAATTCACCCCTCCACTTT.

The chain couples TRBV6-4 to TRBJ2-3, with 11 bases fitting TRBD2. Germline assignment: CDR1 MRHNA and CDR2 SNTAGT. The CDR3 runs to 17 residues. The ends lost 3 bases at V and 1 base at J; junction bases unmatched: 6. DNA for the CDR3: TGTGCCAGCAGTGAGCTAGCGGGAGGTGGAGGCACAGATACGCAGTATTTT. It encodes CASSELAGGGGTDTQYF.

This chain links TRBV7-2 with TRBJ2-6; 7 bases agree with TRBD1. The germline V gene has CDR1 SGHTA and CDR2 FQGNSA. The CDR3 sequence is 16 residues long. Germline trimming cut 5 bases from V and 0 bases from J; bases unmatched to any gene: 4. CDR3 DNA sequence: TGTGCCAGCAGCCCCGGACAGGTCTCTGGGGCCAACGTCCTGACTTTC. As protein: CASSPGQVSGANVLTF.

This clone was observed a few times. The genes are TRBV5-1 and TRBJ2-2; TRBD2 is a possible D gene (5 bases). V dropped 6 bases and J dropped 5 bases, with 20 bases sitting between them. This CDR3 is 16 amino acids long. The germline V gene encodes CDR1 SGHRS and CDR2 YFSETQ. CDR3 residues: CASKMGAGAMTGELFF. The DNA of the CDR3 is TGCGCCAGCAAGATGGGTGCGGGCGCGATGACCGGGGAGCTGTTTTTT. The whole variable domain, remainder taken from reference TRBV5-1 and TRBJ2-2, is KAGVTQTPRYLIKTRGQQVTLSCSPISGHRSVSWYQQTPGQGLQFLFEYFSETQRNKGNFPGRFSGRQFSNSRSEMNVSTLELGDSALYLCASKMGAGAMTGELFFGEGSRLTVL.

This chain uses TRBV15 with TRBJ1-1; D not certain. With 0 bases removed from V and 5 bases from J, the gap between germline ends came to 10 bases. The CDR3 consists of 14 residues. The germline V gene encodes CDR1 LNHNV and CDR2 YYDKDF (reference sequence). The CDR3 coding sequence is TGTGCCACCAGCAGAGATAGGGAGTTAACTGAAGCTTTCTTT. Translation: CATSRDRELTEAFF.